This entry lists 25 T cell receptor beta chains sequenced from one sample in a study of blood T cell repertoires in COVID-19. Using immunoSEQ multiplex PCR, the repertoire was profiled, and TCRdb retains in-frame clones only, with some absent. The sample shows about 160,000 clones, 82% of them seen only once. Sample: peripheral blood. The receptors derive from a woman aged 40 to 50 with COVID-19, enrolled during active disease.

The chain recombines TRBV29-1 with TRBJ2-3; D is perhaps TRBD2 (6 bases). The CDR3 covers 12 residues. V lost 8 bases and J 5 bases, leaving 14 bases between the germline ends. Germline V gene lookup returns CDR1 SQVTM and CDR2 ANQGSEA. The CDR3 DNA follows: TGCAGCTTCTGGAGGGCCATAGATACGCAGTATTTT. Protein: CSFWRAIDTQYF.

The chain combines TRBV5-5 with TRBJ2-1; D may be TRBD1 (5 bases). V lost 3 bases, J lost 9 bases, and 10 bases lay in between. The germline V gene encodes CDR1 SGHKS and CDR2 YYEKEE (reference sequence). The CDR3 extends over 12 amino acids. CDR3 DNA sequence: TGTGCCAGCAGCTCAGGGTTCGGTGAGCAGTTCTTC. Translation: CASSSGFGEQFF.

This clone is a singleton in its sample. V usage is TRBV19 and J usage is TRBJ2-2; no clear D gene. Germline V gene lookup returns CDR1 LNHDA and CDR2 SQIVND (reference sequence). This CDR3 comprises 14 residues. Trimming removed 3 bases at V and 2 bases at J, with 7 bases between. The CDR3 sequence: CASSMRHNTGELFF. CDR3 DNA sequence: TGTGCCAGTAGTATGAGGCACAACACCGGGGAGCTGTTTTTT.

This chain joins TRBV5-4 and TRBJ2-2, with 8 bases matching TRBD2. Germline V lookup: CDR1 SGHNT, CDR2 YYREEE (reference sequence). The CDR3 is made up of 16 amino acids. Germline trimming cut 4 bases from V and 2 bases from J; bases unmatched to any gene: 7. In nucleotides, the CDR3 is TGTGCCAGCAGCCCGGGGGGGATATTAAACACCGGGGAGCTGTTTTTT. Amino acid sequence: CASSPGGILNTGELFF.

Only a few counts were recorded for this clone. The CDR3 DNA follows: TGTGCCACCAGTGGATTCAGTGAGCAGTTCTTC. Protein: CATSGFSEQFF. The genes are TRBV24-1 and TRBJ2-1; no definite D call. This CDR3 has 11 amino acids. Looked up from germline, CDR1 is KGHDR and CDR2 is SFDVKD. Trimming took off 5 bases at V and 9 bases at J, with 7 bases between the two ends.

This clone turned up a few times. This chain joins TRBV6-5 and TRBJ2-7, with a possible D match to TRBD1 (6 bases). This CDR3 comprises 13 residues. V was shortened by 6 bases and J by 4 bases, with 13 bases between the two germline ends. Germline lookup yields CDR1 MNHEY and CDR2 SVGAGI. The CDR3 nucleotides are TGTGCCAGCAGCCGGACAGAGTCGTACGAGCAGTACGTC. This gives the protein CASSRTESYEQYV.

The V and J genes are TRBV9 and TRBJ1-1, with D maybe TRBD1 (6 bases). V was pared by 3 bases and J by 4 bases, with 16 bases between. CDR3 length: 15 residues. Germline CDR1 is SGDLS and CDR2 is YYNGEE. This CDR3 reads CASSETGLTGTEAFF. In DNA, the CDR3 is TGTGCCAGCAGCGAAACAGGGTTGACGGGCACTGAAGCTTTCTTT.

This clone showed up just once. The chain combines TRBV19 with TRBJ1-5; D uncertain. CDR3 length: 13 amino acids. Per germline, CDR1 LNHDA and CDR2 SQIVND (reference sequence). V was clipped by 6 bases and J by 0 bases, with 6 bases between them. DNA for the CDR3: TGTGCCAGTAGGAGGTATAGCAATCAGCCCCAGCATTTT. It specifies CASRRYSNQPQHF.

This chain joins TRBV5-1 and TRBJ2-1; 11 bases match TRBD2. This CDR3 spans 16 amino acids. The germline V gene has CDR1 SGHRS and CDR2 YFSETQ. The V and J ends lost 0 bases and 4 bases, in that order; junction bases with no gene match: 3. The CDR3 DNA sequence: TGCGCCAGCAGCTTGGGGCTAGCGGGGGGATACAATGAGCAGTTCTTC. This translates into CASSLGLAGGYNEQFF.

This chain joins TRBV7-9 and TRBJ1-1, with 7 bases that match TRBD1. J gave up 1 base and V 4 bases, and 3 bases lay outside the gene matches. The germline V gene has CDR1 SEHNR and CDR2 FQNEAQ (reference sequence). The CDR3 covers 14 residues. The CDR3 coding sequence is TGTGCCAGCAGCTGGACAGGTACGAACACTGAAGCTTTCTTT. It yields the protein CASSWTGTNTEAFF.

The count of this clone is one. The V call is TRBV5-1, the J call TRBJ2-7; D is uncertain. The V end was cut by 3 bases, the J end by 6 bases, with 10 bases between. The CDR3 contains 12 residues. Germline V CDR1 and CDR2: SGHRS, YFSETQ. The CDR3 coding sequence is TGCGCCAGCAGCTATCCAGGCCGCGAGCAGTACTTC. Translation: CASSYPGREQYF. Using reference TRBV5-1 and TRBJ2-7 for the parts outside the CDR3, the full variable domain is KAGVTQTPRYLIKTRGQQVTLSCSPISGHRSVSWYQQTPGQGLQFLFEYFSETQRNKGNFPGRFSGRQFSNSRSEMNVSTLELGDSALYLCASSYPGREQYFGPGTRLTVT.

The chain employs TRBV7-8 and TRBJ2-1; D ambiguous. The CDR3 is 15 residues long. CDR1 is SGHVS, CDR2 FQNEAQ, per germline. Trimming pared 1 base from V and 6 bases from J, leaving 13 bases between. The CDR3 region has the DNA TGTGCCAGCAGCTTAGATGGCGTCGGGTCCAATGAGCAGTTCTTC. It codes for CASSLDGVGSNEQFF. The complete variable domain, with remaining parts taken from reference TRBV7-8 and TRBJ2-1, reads GAGVSQSPRYKVAKRGQDVALRCDPISGHVSLFWYQQALGQGPEFLTYFQNEAQLDKSGLPSDRFFAERPEGSVSTLKIQRTQQEDSAVYLCASSLDGVGSNEQFFGPGTRLTVL.

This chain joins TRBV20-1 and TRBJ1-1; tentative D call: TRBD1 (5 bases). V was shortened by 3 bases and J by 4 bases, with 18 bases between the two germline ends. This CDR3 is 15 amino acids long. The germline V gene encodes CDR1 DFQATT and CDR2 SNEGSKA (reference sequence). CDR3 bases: TGCAGTGCTAGTCTCGGGGCATCTAGCGGCACTGAAGCTTTCTTT. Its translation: CSASLGASSGTEAFF.

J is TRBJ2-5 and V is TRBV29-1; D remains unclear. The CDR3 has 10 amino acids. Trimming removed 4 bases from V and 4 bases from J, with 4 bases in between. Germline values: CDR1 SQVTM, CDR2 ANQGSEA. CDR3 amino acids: CSVVRETQYF. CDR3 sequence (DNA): TGCAGCGTTGTCAGAGAGACCCAGTACTTC.

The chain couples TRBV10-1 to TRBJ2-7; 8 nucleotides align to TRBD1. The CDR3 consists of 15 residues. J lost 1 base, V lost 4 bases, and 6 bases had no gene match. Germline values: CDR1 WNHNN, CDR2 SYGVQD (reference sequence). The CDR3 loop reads CASSAPRTGSYEQYV. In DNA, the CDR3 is TGCGCCAGCAGTGCCCCTCGGACAGGGTCCTACGAGCAGTACGTC.

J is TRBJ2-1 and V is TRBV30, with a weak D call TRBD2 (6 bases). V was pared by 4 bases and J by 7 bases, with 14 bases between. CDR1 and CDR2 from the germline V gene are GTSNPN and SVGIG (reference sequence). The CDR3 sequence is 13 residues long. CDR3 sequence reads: CAWNRGKANEQFF. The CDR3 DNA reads TGTGCCTGGAATCGGGGGAAGGCAAATGAGCAGTTCTTC.

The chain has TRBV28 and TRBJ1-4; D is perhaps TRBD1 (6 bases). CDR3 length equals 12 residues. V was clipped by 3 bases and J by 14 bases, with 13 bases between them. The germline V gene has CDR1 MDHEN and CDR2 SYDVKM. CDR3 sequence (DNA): TGTGCCAGCAGTTTTCTCAGGGGCTGGCTGTTTTTT. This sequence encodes CASSFLRGWLFF.

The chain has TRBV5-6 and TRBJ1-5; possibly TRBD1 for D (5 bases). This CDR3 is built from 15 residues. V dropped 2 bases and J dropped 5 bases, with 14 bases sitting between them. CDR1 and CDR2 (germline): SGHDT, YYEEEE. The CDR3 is CASSLSGAADQPQHF. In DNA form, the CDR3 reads TGTGCCAGCAGCTTAAGTGGGGCGGCGGATCAGCCCCAGCATTTT.

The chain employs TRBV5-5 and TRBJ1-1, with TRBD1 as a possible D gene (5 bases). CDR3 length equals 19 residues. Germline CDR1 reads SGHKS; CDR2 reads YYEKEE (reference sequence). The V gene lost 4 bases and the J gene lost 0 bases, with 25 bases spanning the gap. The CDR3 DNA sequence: TGTGCCAGCAGCCCGGGGGTGGGGCAGCCCGCCAGAATGAACACTGAAGCTTTCTTT. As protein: CASSPGVGQPARMNTEAFF.

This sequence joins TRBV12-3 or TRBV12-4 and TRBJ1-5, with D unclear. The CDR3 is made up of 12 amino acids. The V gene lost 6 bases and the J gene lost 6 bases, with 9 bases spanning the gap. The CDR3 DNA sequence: TGTGCCAGCAGCCGCGCGGGTCAGCCCCAGCATTTT. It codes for CASSRAGQPQHF.

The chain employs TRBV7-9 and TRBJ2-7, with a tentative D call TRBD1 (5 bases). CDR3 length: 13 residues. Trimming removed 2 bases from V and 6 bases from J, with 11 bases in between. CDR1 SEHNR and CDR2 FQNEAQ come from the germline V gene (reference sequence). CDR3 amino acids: CASSLQGSVEQYF. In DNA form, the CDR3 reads TGTGCCAGCAGCTTACAGGGCAGCGTCGAGCAGTACTTC.

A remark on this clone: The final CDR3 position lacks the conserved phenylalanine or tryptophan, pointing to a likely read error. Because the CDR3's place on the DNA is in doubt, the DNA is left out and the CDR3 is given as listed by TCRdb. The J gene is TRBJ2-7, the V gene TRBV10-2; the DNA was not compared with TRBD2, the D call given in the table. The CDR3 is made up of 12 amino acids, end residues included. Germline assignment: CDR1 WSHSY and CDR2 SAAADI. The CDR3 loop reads CASSEEGRRPRI.

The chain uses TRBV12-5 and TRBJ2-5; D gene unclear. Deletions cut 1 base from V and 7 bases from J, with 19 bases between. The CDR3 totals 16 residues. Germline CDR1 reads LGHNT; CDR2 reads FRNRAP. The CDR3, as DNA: TGTGCTAGTGGTTTGGCCCTCGGGTCCGGAAGAGGGACCCAGTACTTC. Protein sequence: CASGLALGSGRGTQYF.

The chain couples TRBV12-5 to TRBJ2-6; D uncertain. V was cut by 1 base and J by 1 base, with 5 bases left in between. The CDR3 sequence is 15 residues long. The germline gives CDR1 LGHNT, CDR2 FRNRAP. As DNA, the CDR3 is TGTGCTAGTGGTTTGGGACATTCTGGGGCCAACGTCCTGACTTTC. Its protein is CASGLGHSGANVLTF.

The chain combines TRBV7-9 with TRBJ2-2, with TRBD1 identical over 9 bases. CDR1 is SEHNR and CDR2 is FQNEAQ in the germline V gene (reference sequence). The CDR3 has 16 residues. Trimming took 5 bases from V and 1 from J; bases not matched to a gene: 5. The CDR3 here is CASSAGQGMNTGELFF. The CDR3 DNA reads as TGTGCCAGCAGCGCGGGACAGGGCATGAACACCGGGGAGCTGTTTTTT.